The subject of this entry is one T cell receptor (beta chain). The data derive from a study of blood T cell repertoires in COVID-19. Overall study context: T cells, B-cell-depleted T cells, or PBMCs supplied cDNA or gDNA.

Profiled with immunoSEQ multiplex PCR; TCRdb holds only in-frame clones, not every one. Of about 180,000 clones listed, approximately 85% are singletons. This CDR3 contains 13 residues. Per the germline V gene, CDR1 is SNHLY and CDR2 is FYNNEI. Trimming removed 2 bases from V and 6 bases from J, with 8 bases in between. Recruits, aged about 18 to 100 years, lived in 20 to 30 US areas. Allocation to cohorts depended on clinical history reported by the participants. The sample was PBMCs or T cells enriched from blood (not recorded which). This sequence was found in a woman in her twenties or thirties who had recovered from COVID-19. The chain uses TRBV2 and TRBJ1-5, with D hard to call. CDR3 in DNA: TGTGCCAGCAGTGAAATTGCGGGTCAGCCCCAGCATTTT. Protein product: CASSEIAGQPQHF.